This T cell receptor (beta chain) originates from a study of blood T cell repertoires in COVID-19. The overall study: Acute and convalescent COVID-19 samples came from the United States, Italy and Spain. Sample material is recorded as cDNA or gDNA derived from T cells, B-cell-depleted T cells, or PBMCs.

In the authors' workflow: Using reference gene primer amplification, nucleated cell counts were estimated. The repertoire was sequenced with immunoSEQ multiplex PCR; TCRdb's copy has only in-frame clones and lacks some. Clonal size and the V and J genes are those of that table, whereas D and trimming came from the DNA. The repertoire consists of 430,000 or so clones, with roughly 90% occurring once and the leading ten covering 0.7% to 1%. Trimming at V came to 4 bases and at J to 14 bases, leaving 4 bases not matched to a gene. The CDR3 spans 12 residues. CDR1 is SNHLY and CDR2 is FYNNEI in the germline V gene. During active infection, Seattle patients enrolled and were then monitored through disease.

This TCR came from a man between 18 and 29 years old with COVID-19, enrolled during active disease. The rearrangement uses TRBV2 and TRBJ1-6, with TRBD1 matching 8 bases. The sample consisted of peripheral blood. In DNA, the CDR3 is TGTGCCAGCAGTGCGGACAGGGAGTCCCTCCACTTT. Translating it yields CASSADRESLHF.